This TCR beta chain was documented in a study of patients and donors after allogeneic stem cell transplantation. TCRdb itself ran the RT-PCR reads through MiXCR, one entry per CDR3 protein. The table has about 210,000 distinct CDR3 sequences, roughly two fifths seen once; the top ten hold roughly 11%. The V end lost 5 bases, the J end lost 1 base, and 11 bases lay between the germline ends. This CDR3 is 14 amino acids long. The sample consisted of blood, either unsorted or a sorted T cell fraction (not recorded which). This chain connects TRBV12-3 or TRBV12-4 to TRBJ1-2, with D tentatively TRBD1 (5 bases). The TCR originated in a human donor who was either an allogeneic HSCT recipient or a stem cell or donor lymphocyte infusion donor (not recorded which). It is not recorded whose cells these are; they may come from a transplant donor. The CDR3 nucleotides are TGTGCCAGCAGTCTCAGACAGTTTAACTATGGCTACACCTTC. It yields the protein CASSLRQFNYGYTF.